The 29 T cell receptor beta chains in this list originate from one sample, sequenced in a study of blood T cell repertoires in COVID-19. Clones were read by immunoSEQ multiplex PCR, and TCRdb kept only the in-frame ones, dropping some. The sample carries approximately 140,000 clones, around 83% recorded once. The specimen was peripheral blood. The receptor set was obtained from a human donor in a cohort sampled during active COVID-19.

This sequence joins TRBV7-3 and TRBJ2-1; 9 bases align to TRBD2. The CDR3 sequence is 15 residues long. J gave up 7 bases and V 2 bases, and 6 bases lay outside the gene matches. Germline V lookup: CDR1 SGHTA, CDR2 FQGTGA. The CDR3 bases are TGTGCCAGCAGCTTAGTAGCGGGAGTAGGTAATGAGCAGTTCTTC. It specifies CASSLVAGVGNEQFF. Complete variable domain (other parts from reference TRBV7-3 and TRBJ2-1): GAGVSQTPSNKVTEKGKYVELRCDPISGHTALYWYRQSLGQGPEFLIYFQGTGAADDSGLPNDRFFAVRPEGSVSTLKIQRTERGDSAVYLCASSLVAGVGNEQFFGPGTRLTVL.

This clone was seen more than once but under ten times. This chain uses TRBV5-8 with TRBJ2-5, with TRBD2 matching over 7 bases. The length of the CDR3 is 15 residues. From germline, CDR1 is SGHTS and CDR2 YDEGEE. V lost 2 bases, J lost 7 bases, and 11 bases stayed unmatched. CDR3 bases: TGTGCCAGCAGCTTTTCTAGCGGCAGCGAGGGGACCCAGTACTTC. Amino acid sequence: CASSFSSGSEGTQYF.

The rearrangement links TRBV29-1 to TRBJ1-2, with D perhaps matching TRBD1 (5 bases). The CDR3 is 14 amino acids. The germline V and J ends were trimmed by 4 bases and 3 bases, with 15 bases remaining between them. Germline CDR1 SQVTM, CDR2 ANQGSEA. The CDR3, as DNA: TGCAGCGTTGGGGGTTGGCCGGGGGACTATGGCTACACCTTC. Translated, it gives CSVGGWPGDYGYTF.

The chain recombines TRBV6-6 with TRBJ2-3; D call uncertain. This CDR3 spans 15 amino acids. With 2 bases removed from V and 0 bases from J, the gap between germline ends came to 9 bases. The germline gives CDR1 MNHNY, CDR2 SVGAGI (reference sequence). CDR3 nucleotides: TGTGCCAGCAGTTACGGCAGGCTTAGCACAGATACGCAGTATTTT. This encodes CASSYGRLSTDTQYF.

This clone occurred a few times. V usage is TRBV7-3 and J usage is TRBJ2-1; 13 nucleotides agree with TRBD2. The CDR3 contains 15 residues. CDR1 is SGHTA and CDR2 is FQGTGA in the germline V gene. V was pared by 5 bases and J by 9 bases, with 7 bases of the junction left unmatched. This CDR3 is CASSRTSGRASEQFF. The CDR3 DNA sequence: TGTGCCAGCAGCCGAACTAGCGGGAGGGCCAGTGAGCAGTTCTTC.

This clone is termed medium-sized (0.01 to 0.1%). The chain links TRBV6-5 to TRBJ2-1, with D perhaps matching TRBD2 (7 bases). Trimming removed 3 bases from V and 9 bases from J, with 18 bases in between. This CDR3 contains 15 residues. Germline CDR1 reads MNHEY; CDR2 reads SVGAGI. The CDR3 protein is CASSYWLRGRGEQFF. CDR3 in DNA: TGTGCCAGCAGTTATTGGCTTAGGGGGAGGGGTGAGCAGTTCTTC.

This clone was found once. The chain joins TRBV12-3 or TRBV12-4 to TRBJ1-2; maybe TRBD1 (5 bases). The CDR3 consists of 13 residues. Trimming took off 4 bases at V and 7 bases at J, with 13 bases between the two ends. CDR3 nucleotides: TGTGCCAGCAGTTATGCAGGGCTCGCTGGCTACACCTTC. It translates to CASSYAGLAGYTF.

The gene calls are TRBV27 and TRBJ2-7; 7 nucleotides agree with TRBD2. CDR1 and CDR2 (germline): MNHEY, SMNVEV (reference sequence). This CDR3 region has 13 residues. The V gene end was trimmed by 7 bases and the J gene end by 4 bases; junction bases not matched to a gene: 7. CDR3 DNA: TGTGCCAGCATCGGGGCCGGGGGGTACGAGCAGTACTTC. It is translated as CASIGAGGYEQYF.

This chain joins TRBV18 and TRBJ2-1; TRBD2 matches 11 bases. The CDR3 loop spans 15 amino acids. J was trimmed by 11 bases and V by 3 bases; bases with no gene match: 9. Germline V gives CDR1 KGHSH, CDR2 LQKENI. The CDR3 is CASSPLLAGGRKQFF. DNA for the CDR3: TGTGCCAGCTCACCTCTCCTAGCGGGAGGTAGGAAGCAGTTCTTC.

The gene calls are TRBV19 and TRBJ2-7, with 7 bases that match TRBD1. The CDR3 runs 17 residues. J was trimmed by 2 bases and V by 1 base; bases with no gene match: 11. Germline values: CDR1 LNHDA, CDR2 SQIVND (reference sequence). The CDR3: CASSIGSGTVEPYEQYF. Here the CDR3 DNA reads TGTGCCAGTAGTATAGGATCCGGGACAGTAGAACCCTACGAGCAGTACTTC.

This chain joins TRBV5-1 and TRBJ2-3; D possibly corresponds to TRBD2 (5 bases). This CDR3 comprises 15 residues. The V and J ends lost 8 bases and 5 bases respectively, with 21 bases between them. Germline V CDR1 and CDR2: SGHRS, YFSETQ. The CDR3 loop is CASLRRGFEKDTQYF. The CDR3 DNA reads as TGCGCCAGTCTTAGGAGAGGGTTTGAGAAAGATACGCAGTATTTT. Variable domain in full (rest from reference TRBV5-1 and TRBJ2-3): KAGVTQTPRYLIKTRGQQVTLSCSPISGHRSVSWYQQTPGQGLQFLFEYFSETQRNKGNFPGRFSGRQFSNSRSEMNVSTLELGDSALYLCASLRRGFEKDTQYFGPGTRLTVL.

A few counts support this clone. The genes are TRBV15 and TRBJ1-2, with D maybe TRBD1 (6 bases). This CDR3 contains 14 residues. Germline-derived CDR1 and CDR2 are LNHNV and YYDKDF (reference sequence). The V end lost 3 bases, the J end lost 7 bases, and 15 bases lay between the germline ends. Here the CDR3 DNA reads TGTGCCACCAGCAGCCGAACCACAGGGCTTGGCTACACCTTC. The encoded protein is CATSSRTTGLGYTF.

The CDR3 coding sequence is TGTGCCAGCAGCCAGGGGGCGCGGGTCGCTTTCTTT. Residues: CASSQGARVAFF. The V call is TRBV3-1 (or the pseudogene TRBV3-2), the J call TRBJ1-1; a possible D gene is TRBD1 (6 bases). The CDR3 sequence is 12 residues long. The ends were cut back, 3 bases at V and 11 bases at J, with 13 bases in the middle. Germline CDR1 and CDR2: LGHDT and YNNKEL (reference sequence).

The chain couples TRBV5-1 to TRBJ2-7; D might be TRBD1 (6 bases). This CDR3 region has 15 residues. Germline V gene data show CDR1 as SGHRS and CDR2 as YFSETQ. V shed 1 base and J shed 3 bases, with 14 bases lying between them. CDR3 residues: CASSLRQAPGYEQYF. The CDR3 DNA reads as TGCGCCAGCAGCTTGAGACAGGCCCCGGGCTACGAGCAGTACTTC.

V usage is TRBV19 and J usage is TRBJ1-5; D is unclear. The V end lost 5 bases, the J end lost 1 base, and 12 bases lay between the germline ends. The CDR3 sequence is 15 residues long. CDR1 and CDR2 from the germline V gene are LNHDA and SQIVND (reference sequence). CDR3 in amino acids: CASSPRTGSNQPQHF. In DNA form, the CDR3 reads TGTGCCAGTAGTCCGCGGACTGGGAGCAATCAGCCCCAGCATTTT.

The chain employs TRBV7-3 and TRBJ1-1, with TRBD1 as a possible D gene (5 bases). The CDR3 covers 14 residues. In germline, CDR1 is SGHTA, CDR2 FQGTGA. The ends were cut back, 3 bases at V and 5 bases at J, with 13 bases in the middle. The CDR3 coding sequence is TGTGCCAGCAGCTTCCTTTCGGGGGAAACTGAAGCTTTCTTT. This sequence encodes CASSFLSGETEAFF. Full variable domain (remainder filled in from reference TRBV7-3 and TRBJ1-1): GAGVSQTPSNKVTEKGKYVELRCDPISGHTALYWYRQSLGQGPEFLIYFQGTGAADDSGLPNDRFFAVRPEGSVSTLKIQRTERGDSAVYLCASSFLSGETEAFFGQGTRLTVV.

CDR3 DNA sequence: TGCGCCAGCAGCTTGACGCCGGGACTGTCGGTTGACGAGCAGTACTTC. Amino acid sequence: CASSLTPGLSVDEQYF. The chain joins TRBV5-1 to TRBJ2-7, with D maybe TRBD2 (6 bases). Germline V lookup: CDR1 SGHRS, CDR2 YFSETQ. V shed 1 base and J shed 5 bases, with 19 bases lying between them. This CDR3 is built from 16 residues.

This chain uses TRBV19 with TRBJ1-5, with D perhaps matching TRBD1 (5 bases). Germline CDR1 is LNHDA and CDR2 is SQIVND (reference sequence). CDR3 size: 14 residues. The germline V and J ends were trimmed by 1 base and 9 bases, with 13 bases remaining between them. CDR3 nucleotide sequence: TGTGCCAGTAGTATAGTGTCAGGGTCCCGGCCCCAGCATTTT. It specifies CASSIVSGSRPQHF.

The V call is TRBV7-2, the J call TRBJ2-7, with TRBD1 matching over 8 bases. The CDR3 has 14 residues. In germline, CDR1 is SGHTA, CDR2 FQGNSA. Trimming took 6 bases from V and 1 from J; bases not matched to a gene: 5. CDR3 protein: CASRDRGLSYEQYF. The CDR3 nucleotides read TGTGCCAGCAGAGACAGGGGTCTATCCTACGAGCAGTACTTC.

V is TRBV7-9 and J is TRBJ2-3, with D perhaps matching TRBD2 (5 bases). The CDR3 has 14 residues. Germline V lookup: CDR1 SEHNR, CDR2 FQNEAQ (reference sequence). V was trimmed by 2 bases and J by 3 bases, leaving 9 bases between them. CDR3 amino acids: CASSLRAGTDTQYF. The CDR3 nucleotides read TGTGCCAGCAGCTTAAGGGCGGGTACAGATACGCAGTATTTT.

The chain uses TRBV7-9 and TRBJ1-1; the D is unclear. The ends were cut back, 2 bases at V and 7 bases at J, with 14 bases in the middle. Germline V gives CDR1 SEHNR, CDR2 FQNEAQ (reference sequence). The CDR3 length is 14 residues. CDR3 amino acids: CASSLFAGSGEAFF. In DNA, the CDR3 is TGTGCCAGCAGCTTATTCGCGGGCTCTGGTGAAGCTTTCTTT.

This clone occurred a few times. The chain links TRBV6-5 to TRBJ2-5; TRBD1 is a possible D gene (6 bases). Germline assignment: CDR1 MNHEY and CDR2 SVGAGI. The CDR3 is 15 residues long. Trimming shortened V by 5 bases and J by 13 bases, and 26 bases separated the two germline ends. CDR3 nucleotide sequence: TGTGCCAGCAGTCCTCGGACGGACAGCAGCCGTCCCTTGTACTTC. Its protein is CASSPRTDSSRPLYF.

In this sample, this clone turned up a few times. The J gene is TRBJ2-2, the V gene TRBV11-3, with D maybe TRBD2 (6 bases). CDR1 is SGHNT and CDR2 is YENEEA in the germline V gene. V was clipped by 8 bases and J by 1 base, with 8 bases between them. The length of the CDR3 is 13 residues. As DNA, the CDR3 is TGTGCCAGCGGGCGGGAGAACACCGGGGAGCTGTTTTTT. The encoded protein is CASGRENTGELFF. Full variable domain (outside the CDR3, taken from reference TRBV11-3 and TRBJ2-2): EAGVVQSPRYKIIEKKQPVAFWCNPISGHNTLYWYLQNLGQGPELLIRYENEEAVDDSQLPKDRFSAERLKGVDSTLKIQPAELGDSAVYLCASGRENTGELFFGEGSRLTVL.

The CDR3 DNA is TGTGCCAGCTCACCATTAGGGACTAGCCTAGAGACCCAGTACTTC. This encodes CASSPLGTSLETQYF. The rearrangement uses TRBV18 and TRBJ2-5; TRBD2 matches 9 bases. CDR3 length equals 15 residues. CDR1 is KGHSH, CDR2 LQKENI, per germline. Losses at the gene ends were 2 bases for V and 4 bases for J; bases not matched to a gene: 5.

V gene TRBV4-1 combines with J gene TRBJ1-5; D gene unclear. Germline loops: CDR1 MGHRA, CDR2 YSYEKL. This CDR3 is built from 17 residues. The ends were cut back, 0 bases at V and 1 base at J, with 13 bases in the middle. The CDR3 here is CASSQELSEWSNQPQHF. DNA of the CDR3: TGCGCCAGCAGCCAAGAACTAAGTGAGTGGAGCAATCAGCCCCAGCATTTT.

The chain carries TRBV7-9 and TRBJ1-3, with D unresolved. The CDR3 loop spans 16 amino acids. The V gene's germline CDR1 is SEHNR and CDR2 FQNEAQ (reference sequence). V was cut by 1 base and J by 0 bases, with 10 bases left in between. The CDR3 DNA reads TGTGCCAGCAGCTTAGTGCAGGATACCTCTGGAAACACCATATATTTT. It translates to CASSLVQDTSGNTIYF. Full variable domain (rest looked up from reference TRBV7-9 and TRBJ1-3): DTGVSQNPRHKITKRGQNVTFRCDPISEHNRLYWYRQTLGQGPEFLTYFQNEAQLEKSRLLSDRFSAERPKGSFSTLEIQRTEQGDSAMYLCASSLVQDTSGNTIYFGEGSWLTVV.

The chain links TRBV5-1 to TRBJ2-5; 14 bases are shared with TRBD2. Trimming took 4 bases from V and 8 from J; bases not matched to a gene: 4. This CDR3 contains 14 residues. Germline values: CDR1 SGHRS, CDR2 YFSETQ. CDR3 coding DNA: TGCGCCAGCAGCGGGGGACTAGCGGGAGTCACCCAGTACTTC. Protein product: CASSGGLAGVTQYF.

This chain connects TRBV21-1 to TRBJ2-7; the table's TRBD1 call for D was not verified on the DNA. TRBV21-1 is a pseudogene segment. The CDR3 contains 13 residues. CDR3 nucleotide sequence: TGTGCCAGCAGCACGGACAGAGACTACGAGCAGTACTTC. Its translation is CASSTDRDYEQYF.

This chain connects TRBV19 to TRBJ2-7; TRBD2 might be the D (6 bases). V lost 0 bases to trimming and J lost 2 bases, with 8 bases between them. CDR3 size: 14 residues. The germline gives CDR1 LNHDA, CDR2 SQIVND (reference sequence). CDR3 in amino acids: CASSIDGGAYEQYF. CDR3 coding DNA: TGTGCCAGTAGTATAGATGGCGGGGCCTACGAGCAGTACTTC.